This TCR beta chain was observed in a study of PD-L1 blockade in urothelial cancer. As for the study in general: About nine tenths of the roughly 30 patients comprised males who had bladder-origin urothelial cancer.

Metastatic or locally advanced urothelial carcinoma was present in the patients. Whole-study findings and limits: Where pretreatment blood TCR clonality fell below the median, better survival was predicted.

The protocol was immunoSEQ multiplex PCR, while the TCRdb copy is restricted to in-frame clones and leaves out a portion. Of some 97,000 clones in the sample, 91% are singletons; the top ten hold roughly 0.93%. The ends lost 5 bases at V and 7 bases at J; junction bases unmatched: 13. Looked up from germline, CDR1 is LNHDA and CDR2 is SQIVND (reference sequence). This CDR3 has 17 residues. As to this clone: Its target is unknown.

This specimen was PBMCs, taken around atezolizumab (anti-PD-L1) treatment. V and J are TRBV19 and TRBJ2-1; 11 positions match TRBD1. The receptor's source is a woman aged 80 or over with urothelial cancer. The DNA of the CDR3 is TGTGCCAGTAGTGCACCGGACAGGGGGCGACTTGGTAATGAGCAGTTCTTC. Translation: CASSAPDRGRLGNEQFF.